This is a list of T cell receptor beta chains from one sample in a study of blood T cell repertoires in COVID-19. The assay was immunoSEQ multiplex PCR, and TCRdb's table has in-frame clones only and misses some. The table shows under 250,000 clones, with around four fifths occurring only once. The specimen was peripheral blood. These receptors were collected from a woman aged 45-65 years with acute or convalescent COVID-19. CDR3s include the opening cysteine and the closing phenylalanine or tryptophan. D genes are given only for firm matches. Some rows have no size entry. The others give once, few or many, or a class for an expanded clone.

cdr3_aa: CASSWGRIGTGLANFPGANVLTF
cdr3_nt: TGTGCCAGCAGTTGGGGGAGGATAGGAACGGGACTAGCTAATTTTCCTGGGGCCAACGTCCTGACTTTC
cdr3_length: 23
d_call: TRBD2
clone_size: NA
v_call: TRBV28
j_call: TRBJ2-6

cdr3_aa: CASSEGQGMGPGNTIYF
cdr3_nt: TGTGCCAGCAGCGAGGGACAGGGGATGGGACCTGGAAACACCATATATTTT
cdr3_length: 17
d_call: TRBD1
clone_size: few
v_call: TRBV9
j_call: TRBJ1-3

cdr3_aa: CASSTGQGAYGYTF
cdr3_nt: TGTGCCAGCAGTACGGGACAGGGGGCGTATGGCTACACCTTC
cdr3_length: 14
d_call: TRBD1
clone_size: few
v_call: TRBV2
j_call: TRBJ1-2

cdr3_aa: CSASLGTGGTEAFF
cdr3_nt: TGCAGTGCTAGTTTGGGTACTGGGGGGACTGAAGCTTTCTTT
cdr3_length: 14
d_call: NA
clone_size: NA
v_call: TRBV20-1
j_call: TRBJ1-1

cdr3_aa: CSVTPSGRLTDTQYF
cdr3_nt: TGCAGCGTGACTCCTAGCGGGAGACTCACAGATACGCAGTATTTT
cdr3_length: 15
d_call: TRBD2
clone_size: NA
v_call: TRBV29-1
j_call: TRBJ2-3

cdr3_aa: CASGFGQGAEAFF
cdr3_nt: TGTGCCAGCGGCTTCGGACAGGGCGCTGAAGCTTTCTTT
cdr3_length: 13
d_call: TRBD1
clone_size: NA
v_call: TRBV27
j_call: TRBJ1-1

cdr3_aa: CASSAGDSILEQYF
cdr3_nt: TGTGCCAGCAGTGCTGGAGACAGCATTCTCGAGCAGTACTTC
cdr3_length: 14
d_call: NA
clone_size: NA
v_call: TRBV25-1
j_call: TRBJ2-7

cdr3_aa: CSARGSTLQYF
cdr3_nt: TGCAGTGCTAGGGGCAGTACGTTGCAGTACTTC
cdr3_length: 11
d_call: NA
clone_size: few
v_call: TRBV20-1
j_call: TRBJ2-7

cdr3_aa: CASSIGTSGGEQFF
cdr3_nt: TGTGCCAGTAGTATTGGGACTAGCGGAGGGGAGCAGTTCTTC
cdr3_length: 14
d_call: TRBD2
clone_size: NA
v_call: TRBV19
j_call: TRBJ2-1

cdr3_aa: CASSSVAGPYEQYF
cdr3_nt: TGTGCCAGCAGTTCAGTAGCGGGACCCTACGAGCAGTACTTC
cdr3_length: 14
d_call: TRBD2
clone_size: few
v_call: TRBV27
j_call: TRBJ2-7

cdr3_aa: CSVATGTGGNEQYF
cdr3_nt: TGCAGCGTGGCGACCGGGACAGGGGGCAACGAGCAGTACTTC
cdr3_length: 14
d_call: TRBD1
clone_size: NA
v_call: TRBV29-1
j_call: TRBJ2-7

cdr3_aa: CASSSLQGSSYEQYF
cdr3_nt: TGTGCCAGCAGCTCTCTCCAGGGATCATCCTACGAGCAGTACTTC
cdr3_length: 15
d_call: NA
clone_size: few
v_call: TRBV11-2
j_call: TRBJ2-7

cdr3_aa: CASSLGGRTNEKLFF
cdr3_nt: TGTGCCAGCAGCTTAGGCGGGAGAACTAATGAAAAACTGTTTTTT
cdr3_length: 15
d_call: NA
clone_size: once
v_call: TRBV7-9
j_call: TRBJ1-4

cdr3_aa: CASRMGQQETQYF
cdr3_nt: TGTGCCAGCAGAATGGGACAACAAGAGACCCAGTACTTC
cdr3_length: 13
d_call: NA
clone_size: NA
v_call: TRBV19
j_call: TRBJ2-5

cdr3_aa: CASSQEERDEQFF
cdr3_nt: TGTGCCAGCAGCCAAGAGGAGCGGGATGAGCAGTTCTTC
cdr3_length: 13
d_call: NA
clone_size: NA
v_call: TRBV3-1/TRBV3-2
j_call: TRBJ2-1

cdr3_aa: CASSFFRGLADLQYNEQFF
cdr3_nt: TGTGCCAGCAGTTTCTTCCGGGGACTAGCGGACCTCCAGTACAATGAGCAGTTCTTC
cdr3_length: 19
d_call: TRBD2
clone_size: NA
v_call: TRBV28
j_call: TRBJ2-1

cdr3_aa: CASSSPTGRGEQFF
cdr3_nt: TGTGCCAGCAGCTCGCCGACAGGACGAGGTGAGCAGTTCTTC
cdr3_length: 14
d_call: NA
clone_size: NA
v_call: TRBV7-9
j_call: TRBJ2-1

cdr3_aa: CASSYVLSTPNEKLFF
cdr3_nt: TGTGCCAGCAGTTACGTCCTCTCCACACCTAATGAAAAACTGTTTTTT
cdr3_length: 16
d_call: NA
clone_size: NA
v_call: TRBV6-6
j_call: TRBJ1-4

cdr3_aa: CASINGGTEAFF
cdr3_nt: TGTGCCAGCATCAACGGCGGCACTGAAGCTTTCTTT
cdr3_length: 12
d_call: NA
clone_size: NA
v_call: TRBV25-1
j_call: TRBJ1-1

cdr3_aa: CAWRKGLLLGSYNEQFF
cdr3_nt: TGTGCCTGGAGGAAGGGACTCTTGCTCGGGTCCTACAATGAGCAGTTCTTC
cdr3_length: 17
d_call: NA
clone_size: NA
v_call: TRBV30
j_call: TRBJ2-1

cdr3_aa: CASSSTGTSGSYNEQFF
cdr3_nt: TGTGCCAGCAGCTCCACCGGGACTAGCGGGAGTTATAATGAGCAGTTCTTC
cdr3_length: 17
d_call: TRBD2
clone_size: few
v_call: TRBV7-9
j_call: TRBJ2-1

cdr3_aa: CASRPFWEGEAYNEQFF
cdr3_nt: TGTGCCAGCAGACCCTTCTGGGAGGGAGAGGCCTACAATGAGCAGTTCTTC
cdr3_length: 17
d_call: TRBD2
clone_size: NA
v_call: TRBV11-2
j_call: TRBJ2-1

cdr3_aa: CASSLRGISSETQYF
cdr3_nt: TGTGCCAGCAGCTTAAGAGGGATTTCATCAGAGACCCAGTACTTC
cdr3_length: 15
d_call: NA
clone_size: NA
v_call: TRBV13
j_call: TRBJ2-5

cdr3_aa: CAISESRNTEAFF
cdr3_nt: TGTGCCATCAGTGAGTCGAGGAACACTGAAGCTTTCTTT
cdr3_length: 13
d_call: NA
clone_size: NA
v_call: TRBV10-3
j_call: TRBJ1-1

cdr3_aa: CASSLGGSLNQPQHF
cdr3_nt: TGTGCCAGCAGCTTAGGAGGCAGCCTAAATCAGCCCCAGCATTTT
cdr3_length: 15
d_call: NA
clone_size: few
v_call: TRBV7-2
j_call: TRBJ1-5

cdr3_aa: CASSPQKGVDTQYF
cdr3_nt: TGTGCCAGCTCACCACAGAAGGGGGTGGATACGCAGTATTTT
cdr3_length: 14
d_call: NA
clone_size: NA
v_call: TRBV18
j_call: TRBJ2-3

cdr3_aa: CASSRADGGEETQYF
cdr3_nt: TGCGCCAGCAGTAGGGCTGACGGAGGGGAAGAGACCCAGTACTTC
cdr3_length: 15
d_call: NA
clone_size: NA
v_call: TRBV10-1
j_call: TRBJ2-5

cdr3_aa: CASSWGQYGYTF
cdr3_nt: TGTGCCAGCAGTTGGGGGCAGTATGGCTACACCTTC
cdr3_length: 12
d_call: NA
clone_size: NA
v_call: TRBV28
j_call: TRBJ1-2

cdr3_aa: CASSPLDSPGVDTQYF
cdr3_nt: TGTGCCAGCAGCCCCCTGGACAGTCCCGGCGTGGATACGCAGTATTTT
cdr3_length: 16
d_call: NA
clone_size: NA
v_call: TRBV14
j_call: TRBJ2-3

cdr3_aa: CAISQGNNQPQHF
cdr3_nt: TGTGCCATCAGTCAGGGAAACAATCAGCCCCAGCATTTT
cdr3_length: 13
d_call: NA
clone_size: once
v_call: TRBV10-3
j_call: TRBJ1-5

cdr3_aa: CASSLDSGRVDTQYF
cdr3_nt: TGTGCCAGCAGCTTAGATAGCGGGAGGGTAGATACGCAGTATTTT
cdr3_length: 15
d_call: TRBD2
clone_size: NA
v_call: TRBV7-3
j_call: TRBJ2-3

cdr3_aa: CASSSTGGYQETQYF
cdr3_nt: TGTGCCAGTTCGTCGACAGGGGGCTACCAAGAGACCCAGTACTTC
cdr3_length: 15
d_call: TRBD1
clone_size: NA
v_call: TRBV7-9
j_call: TRBJ2-5

cdr3_aa: CASSQVASGAETQYF
cdr3_nt: TGTGCCAGCAGCCAAGTGGCTAGCGGGGCGGAGACCCAGTACTTC
cdr3_length: 15
d_call: TRBD2
clone_size: once
v_call: TRBV3-1/TRBV3-2
j_call: TRBJ2-5

cdr3_aa: CASSSTGTGKETQYF
cdr3_nt: TGCGCCAGCAGCTCAACCGGGACAGGGAAAGAGACCCAGTACTTC
cdr3_length: 15
d_call: TRBD1
clone_size: NA
v_call: TRBV5-1
j_call: TRBJ2-5

cdr3_aa: CASSLISGDGYTF
cdr3_nt: TGCGCCAGCAGCTTGATTTCAGGGGACGGCTACACCTTC
cdr3_length: 13
d_call: NA
clone_size: NA
v_call: TRBV5-1
j_call: TRBJ1-2

cdr3_aa: CASSPPGGDFEKLFF
cdr3_nt: TGTGCCAGCTCACCACCCGGCGGAGACTTTGAAAAACTGTTTTTT
cdr3_length: 15
d_call: NA
clone_size: NA
v_call: TRBV18
j_call: TRBJ1-4

cdr3_aa: CASSPPGQGETQYF
cdr3_nt: TGTGCCAGCAGCCCTCCGGGACAGGGGGAGACCCAGTACTTC
cdr3_length: 14
d_call: TRBD1
clone_size: NA
v_call: TRBV11-2
j_call: TRBJ2-5

cdr3_aa: CASSLEVGGANTGELFF
cdr3_nt: TGTGCCAGCAGCTTAGAAGTTGGCGGCGCGAACACCGGGGAGCTGTTTTTT
cdr3_length: 17
d_call: NA
clone_size: NA
v_call: TRBV7-6
j_call: TRBJ2-2

cdr3_aa: CASSYSPGGRVSEAFF
cdr3_nt: TGTGCCAGCAGTTATTCTCCAGGGGGTAGGGTGAGTGAAGCTTTCTTT
cdr3_length: 16
d_call: TRBD1
clone_size: NA
v_call: TRBV6-5
j_call: TRBJ1-1

cdr3_aa: CASSQGLAGGSPYEQYF
cdr3_nt: TGCGCCAGCAGCCAGGGACTAGCGGGAGGGAGCCCCTACGAGCAGTACTTC
cdr3_length: 17
d_call: TRBD2
clone_size: once
v_call: TRBV4-1
j_call: TRBJ2-7

cdr3_aa: CASSEGPGVATYEQYF
cdr3_nt: TGTGCCAGCAGTGAGGGTCCAGGGGTAGCAACCTACGAGCAGTACTTC
cdr3_length: 16
d_call: NA
clone_size: NA
v_call: TRBV2
j_call: TRBJ2-7

cdr3_aa: CASSAGLAGVGETQYF
cdr3_nt: TGTGCCAGCAGCGCCGGACTAGCGGGAGTTGGGGAGACCCAGTACTTC
cdr3_length: 16
d_call: TRBD2
clone_size: NA
v_call: TRBV5-4
j_call: TRBJ2-5

cdr3_aa: CASSFLVGSRPTTDTQYF
cdr3_nt: TGTGCCAGCAGTTTTTTGGTCGGGAGTAGGCCCACTACAGATACGCAGTATTTT
cdr3_length: 18
d_call: NA
clone_size: once
v_call: TRBV28
j_call: TRBJ2-3

cdr3_aa: CASSFAGTYIDGELFF
cdr3_nt: TGTGCCAGCAGTTTTGCAGGGACATACATCGACGGGGAGCTGTTTTTT
cdr3_length: 16
d_call: NA
clone_size: NA
v_call: TRBV28
j_call: TRBJ2-2

cdr3_aa: CASSVDGGANSPLHF
cdr3_nt: TGTGCCAGCAGCGTAGATGGCGGTGCTAATTCACCCCTCCACTTT
cdr3_length: 15
d_call: NA
clone_size: few
v_call: TRBV9
j_call: TRBJ1-6

cdr3_aa: CASRESAEAFF
cdr3_nt: TGTGCCAGCAGGGAGTCCGCTGAAGCTTTCTTT
cdr3_length: 11
d_call: NA
clone_size: NA
v_call: TRBV2
j_call: TRBJ1-1